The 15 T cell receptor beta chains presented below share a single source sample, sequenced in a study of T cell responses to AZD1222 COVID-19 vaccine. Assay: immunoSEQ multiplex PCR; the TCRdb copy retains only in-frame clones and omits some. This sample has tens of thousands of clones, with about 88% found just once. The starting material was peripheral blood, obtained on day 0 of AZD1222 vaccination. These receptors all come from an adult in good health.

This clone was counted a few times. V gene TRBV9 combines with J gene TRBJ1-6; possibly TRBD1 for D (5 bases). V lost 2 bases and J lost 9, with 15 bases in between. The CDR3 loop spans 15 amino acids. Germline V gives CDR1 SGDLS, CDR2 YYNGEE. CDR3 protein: CASSVSDPGGSPLHF. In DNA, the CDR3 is TGTGCCAGCAGCGTCTCCGACCCCGGGGGTTCACCCCTCCACTTT.

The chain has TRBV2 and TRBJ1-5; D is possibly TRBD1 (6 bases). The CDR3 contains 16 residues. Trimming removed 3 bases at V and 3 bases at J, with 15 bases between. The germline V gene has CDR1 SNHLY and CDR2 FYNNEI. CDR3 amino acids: CASSEGHRAPNQPQHF. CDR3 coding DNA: TGTGCCAGCAGTGAGGGGCACAGGGCCCCCAATCAGCCCCAGCATTTT.

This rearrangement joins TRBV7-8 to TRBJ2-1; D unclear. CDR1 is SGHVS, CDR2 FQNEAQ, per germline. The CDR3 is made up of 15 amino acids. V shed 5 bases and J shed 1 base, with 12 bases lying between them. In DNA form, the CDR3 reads TGTGCCAGCAGCCCTAGGGTCCTATCCTACAATGAGCAGTTCTTC. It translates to CASSPRVLSYNEQFF. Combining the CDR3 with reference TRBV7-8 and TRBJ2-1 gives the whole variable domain GAGVSQSPRYKVAKRGQDVALRCDPISGHVSLFWYQQALGQGPEFLTYFQNEAQLDKSGLPSDRFFAERPEGSVSTLKIQRTQQEDSAVYLCASSPRVLSYNEQFFGPGTRLTVL.

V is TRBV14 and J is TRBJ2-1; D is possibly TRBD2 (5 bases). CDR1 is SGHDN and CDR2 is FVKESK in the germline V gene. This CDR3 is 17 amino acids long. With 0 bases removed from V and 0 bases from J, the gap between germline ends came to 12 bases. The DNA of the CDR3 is TGTGCCAGCAGCCAAGACGTGACTACGAGCTCCTACAATGAGCAGTTCTTC. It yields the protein CASSQDVTTSSYNEQFF. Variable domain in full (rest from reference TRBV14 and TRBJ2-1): EAGVTQFPSHSVIEKGQTVTLRCDPISGHDNLYWYRRVMGKEIKFLLHFVKESKQDESGMPNNRFLAERTGGTYSTLKVQPAELEDSGVYFCASSQDVTTSSYNEQFFGPGTRLTVL.

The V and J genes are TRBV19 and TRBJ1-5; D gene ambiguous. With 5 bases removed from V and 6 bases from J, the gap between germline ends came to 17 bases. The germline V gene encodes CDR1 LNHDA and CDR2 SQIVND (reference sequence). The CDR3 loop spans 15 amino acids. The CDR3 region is CASSPGRSRAQPQHF. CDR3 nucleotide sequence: TGTGCCAGTAGTCCAGGACGTTCGAGGGCTCAGCCCCAGCATTTT.

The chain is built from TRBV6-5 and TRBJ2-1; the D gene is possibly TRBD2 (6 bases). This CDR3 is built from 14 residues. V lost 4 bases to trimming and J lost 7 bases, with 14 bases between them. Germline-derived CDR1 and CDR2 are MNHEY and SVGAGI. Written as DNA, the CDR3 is TGTGCCAGCAGTTGGGGACTTGAAAGGAATGAGCAGTTCTTC. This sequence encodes CASSWGLERNEQFF.

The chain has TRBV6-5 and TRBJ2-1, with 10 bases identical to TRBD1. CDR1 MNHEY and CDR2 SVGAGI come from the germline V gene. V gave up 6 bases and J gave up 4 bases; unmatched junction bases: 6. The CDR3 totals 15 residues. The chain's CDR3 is CASSPGQGIYNEQFF. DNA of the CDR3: TGTGCCAGCAGCCCGGGACAGGGGATTTACAATGAGCAGTTCTTC.

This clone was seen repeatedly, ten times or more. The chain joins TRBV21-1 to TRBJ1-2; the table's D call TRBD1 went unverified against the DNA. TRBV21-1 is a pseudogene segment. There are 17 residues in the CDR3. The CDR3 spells CASSKLPVRQENYGYTF. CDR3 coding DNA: TGTGCCAGCAGCAAACTCCCCGTGCGACAGGAAAACTATGGCTACACCTTC.

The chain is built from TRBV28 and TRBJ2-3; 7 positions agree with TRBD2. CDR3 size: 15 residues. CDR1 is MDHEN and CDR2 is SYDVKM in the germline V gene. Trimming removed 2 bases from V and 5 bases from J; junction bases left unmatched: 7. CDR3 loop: CASSLGGGRGDTQYF. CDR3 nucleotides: TGTGCCAGCAGTTTAGGTGGCGGGAGAGGAGATACGCAGTATTTT. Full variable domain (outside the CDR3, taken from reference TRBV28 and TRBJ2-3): DVKVTQSSRYLVKRTGEKVFLECVQDMDHENMFWYRQDPGLGLRLIYFSYDVKMKEKGDIPEGYSVSREKKERFSLILESASTNQTSMYLCASSLGGGRGDTQYFGPGTRLTVL.

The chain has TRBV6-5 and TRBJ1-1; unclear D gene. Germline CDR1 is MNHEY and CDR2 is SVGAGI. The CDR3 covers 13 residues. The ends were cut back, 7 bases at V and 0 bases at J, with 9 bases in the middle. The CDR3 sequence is CASTLTVNTEAFF. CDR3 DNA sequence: TGTGCCAGCACTCTGACGGTGAACACTGAAGCTTTCTTT.

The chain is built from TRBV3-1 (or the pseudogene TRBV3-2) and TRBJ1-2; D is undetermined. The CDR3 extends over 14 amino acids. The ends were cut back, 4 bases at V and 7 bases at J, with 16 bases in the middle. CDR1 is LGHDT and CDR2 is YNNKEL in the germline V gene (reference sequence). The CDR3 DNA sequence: TGTGCCAGCAGCCCCAGAGGGCTAACTGCTGGCTACACCTTC. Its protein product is CASSPRGLTAGYTF.

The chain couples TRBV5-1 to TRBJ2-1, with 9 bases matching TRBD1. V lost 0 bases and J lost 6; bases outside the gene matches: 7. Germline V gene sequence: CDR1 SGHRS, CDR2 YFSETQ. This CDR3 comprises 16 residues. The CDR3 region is CASSLVGQGNGNEQFF. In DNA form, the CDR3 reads TGCGCCAGCAGCTTGGTAGGACAGGGGAATGGCAATGAGCAGTTCTTC.

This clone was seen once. The CDR3 DNA sequence: TGTGCCAGCAGTTTAGGGACAGGGGGCGGTGGCTACACCTTC. Its protein is CASSLGTGGGGYTF. This chain joins TRBV28 and TRBJ1-2; 12 bases map to TRBD1. The CDR3 is made up of 14 amino acids. V was clipped by 2 bases and J by 7 bases; unmatched bases: 2. Germline CDR1 MDHEN, CDR2 SYDVKM.

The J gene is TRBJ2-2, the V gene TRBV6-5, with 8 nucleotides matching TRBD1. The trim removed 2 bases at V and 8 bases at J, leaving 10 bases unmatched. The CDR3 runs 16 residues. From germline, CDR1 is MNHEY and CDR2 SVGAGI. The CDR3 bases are TGTGCCAGCAGTTACAGGGACAGGTCCGGGGAGGGGGAGCTGTTTTTT. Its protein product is CASSYRDRSGEGELFF.

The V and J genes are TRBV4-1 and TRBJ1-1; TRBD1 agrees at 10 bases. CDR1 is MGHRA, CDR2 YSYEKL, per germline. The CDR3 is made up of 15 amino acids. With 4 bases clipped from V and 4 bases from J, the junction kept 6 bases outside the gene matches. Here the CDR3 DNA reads TGCGCCAGCAGCCTCGTGGACAGGGGGGGCACTGAAGCTTTCTTT. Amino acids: CASSLVDRGGTEAFF.